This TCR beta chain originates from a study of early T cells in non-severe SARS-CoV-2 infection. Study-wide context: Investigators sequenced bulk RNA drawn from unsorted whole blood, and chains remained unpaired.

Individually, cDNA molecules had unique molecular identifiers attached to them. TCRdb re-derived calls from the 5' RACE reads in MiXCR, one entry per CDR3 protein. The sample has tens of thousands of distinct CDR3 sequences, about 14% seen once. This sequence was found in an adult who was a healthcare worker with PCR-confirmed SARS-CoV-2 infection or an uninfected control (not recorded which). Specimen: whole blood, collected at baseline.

The DNA of the CDR3 is TGTGCCAGTAGTAAGGGGGACCCCCCCTACAATGAGCAGTTCTTC. It translates to CASSKGDPPYNEQFF. The chain links TRBV19 to TRBJ2-1; possible D gene TRBD1, 6 bases. The CDR3 is 15 amino acids. Trimming stripped 4 bases from V and 2 bases from J, with 12 bases between. Germline loops: CDR1 LNHDA, CDR2 SQIVND (reference sequence).